This T cell receptor (beta chain) was captured by sequencing in a study of neurological immune-mediated disorders. CD4+ or CD8+ T cells at a count of about 1 million served as input for the sorted libraries. This clonotype was counted between two and nine times. Its specificity is unknown. Study-wide points: TCR-beta repertoires seemed private in all groups, with no expanded CDR3 amino acid sequences shared.

The CDR3 loop spans 12 amino acids. V lost 6 bases and J lost 7; bases outside the gene matches: 4. The cDNA was synthesized by 5'RACE incorporating 10-nucleotide random UMIs. Sequencing runs each generated in excess of 160 million TCR-beta sequences derived from 15-18 subjects. One entry per CDR3 protein, called by TCRdb with MiXCR from the 5' RACE reads. The sample lists approximately 38,000 distinct CDR3 sequences; roughly 10% were seen once. The material sequenced was CD4+ T cells from blood. The rearrangement links TRBV12-3 or TRBV12-4 to TRBJ1-1; 8 bases are a match to TRBD1. The receptor was derived from a woman aged 25 to 39 with HTLV-1-associated myelopathy (HAM/TSP). Here the CDR3 DNA reads TGTGCCAGCAGGCTACAGGGGGGTGAAGCTTTCTTT. It codes for CASRLQGGEAFF.